This record covers a single TCR beta chain. Regarding time point: sample taken at primary tumor resection. Frozen PBMC, nontumor lung or tumor provided whole RNA, which was sequenced unsorted. The donors comprised about 69 untreated early-stage non-small cell lung cancer patients. The data were taken from a study of spatial heterogeneity in lung cancer. Across the whole study: Consistent detection of more beta-chain than alpha-chain sequences was observed.

In TCRdb, the 5' RACE reads were re-called with MiXCR into one record per CDR3 protein. Here the sample spans about 75,000 distinct CDR3 sequences, less than 15% being singletons. CDR1 is MNHEY and CDR2 is SVGEGT in the germline V gene. This CDR3 has 17 amino acids. V shed 2 bases and J 6 bases; nucleotides not matched to a gene: 11. This chain links TRBV6-2 or TRBV6-3 with TRBJ2-3; TRBD2 agrees at 10 bases. This TCR came from a male donor with early-stage non-small cell lung cancer. The input for sequencing was PBMCs, taken at surgery. This CDR3 reads CASSYPILLAGEDTQYF. CDR3 bases: TGTGCCAGCAGTTACCCGATACTGCTAGCGGGAGAGGATACGCAGTATTTT.